These 3 T cell receptor beta chains originate from one sample sequenced in a study of T cells in Graves' hyperthyroidism and ophthalmopathy. The source material, RNA transcripts, was used to amplify TCR beta CDR3 regions. The HTBI primer set served for first-round RT-PCR of the TCR CDR3. Using its own MiXCR run on the multiplex PCR reads, TCRdb lists one record per CDR3 protein. The sample lists some 650,000 distinct CDR3 sequences; approximately 15% were seen once. The sequenced sample consisted of blood. The source is a woman in her thirties or forties with Graves' ophthalmopathy.

This clonotype was seen a handful of times. The CDR3 nucleotides read TGTGCCAGCAGCGGGAGTCAGGTACTCACAGATACGCAGTATTTT. Protein sequence: CASSGSQVLTDTQYF. The chain has TRBV27 and TRBJ2-3; D perhaps matches TRBD2 (6 bases). This CDR3 comprises 15 residues. Germline lookup yields CDR1 MNHEY and CDR2 SMNVEV (reference sequence). V was pared by 6 bases and J by 2 bases, with 15 bases between.

This clonotype turned up a few times. This rearrangement joins TRBV7-9 to TRBJ2-7; possible D gene TRBD1, 6 bases. Germline CDR1 is SEHNR and CDR2 is FQNEAQ (reference sequence). The CDR3 is made up of 12 amino acids. V was clipped by 3 bases and J by 5 bases, with 8 bases between them. Here the CDR3 DNA reads TGTGCCAGCAGCTTCGGACAGAACGAGCAGTACTTC. Translation: CASSFGQNEQYF.

About this clonotype itself: A clone one base away is much larger, so this may be a read error. This rearrangement joins TRBV7-9 to TRBJ2-3; 12 positions match TRBD2. Per germline, CDR1 SEHNR and CDR2 FQNEAQ (reference sequence). CDR3 length: 17 amino acids. CDR3 loop: CASSPRTSGVVINTQCF. The CDR3, as DNA: TGTGCCAGCAGCCCTAGGACTAGCGGGGTCGTAATAAATACGCAGTGTTTT.